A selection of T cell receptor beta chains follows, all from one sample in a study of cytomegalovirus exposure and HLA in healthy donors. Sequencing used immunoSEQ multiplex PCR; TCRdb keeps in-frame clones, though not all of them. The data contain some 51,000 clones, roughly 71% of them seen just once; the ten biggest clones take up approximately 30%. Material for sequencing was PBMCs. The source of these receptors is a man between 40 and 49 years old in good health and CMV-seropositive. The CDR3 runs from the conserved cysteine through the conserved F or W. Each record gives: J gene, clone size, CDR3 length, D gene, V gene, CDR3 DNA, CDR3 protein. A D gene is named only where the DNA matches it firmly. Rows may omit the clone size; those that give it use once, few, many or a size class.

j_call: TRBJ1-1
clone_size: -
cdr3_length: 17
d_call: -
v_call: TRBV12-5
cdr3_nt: TGTGCTAGTGGTTTGGTCCTATCTAGGGGCTGGAACACTGAAGCTTTCTTT
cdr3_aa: CASGLVLSRGWNTEAFF

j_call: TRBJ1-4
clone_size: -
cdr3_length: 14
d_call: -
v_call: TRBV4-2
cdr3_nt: TGTGCCAGCAGCCAAGAGAGGCTAGGTGAAAAACTGTTTTTT
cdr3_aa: CASSQERLGEKLFF

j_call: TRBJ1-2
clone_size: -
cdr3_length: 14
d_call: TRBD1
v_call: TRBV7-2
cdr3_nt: TGTGCCAGCAGCAGGGGACAGGAATGGAAAGGCTACACCTTC
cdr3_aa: CASSRGQEWKGYTF

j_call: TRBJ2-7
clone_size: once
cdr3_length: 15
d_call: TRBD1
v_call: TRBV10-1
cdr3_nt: TGCGCCAGCAGTGAGGGGACAGGTGCCTCCTACGAGCAGTACTTC
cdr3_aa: CASSEGTGASYEQYF

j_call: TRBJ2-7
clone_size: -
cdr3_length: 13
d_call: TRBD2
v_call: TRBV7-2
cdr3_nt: TGTGCCAGCAGCTTATTAAACGGGGGGGAGCAGTACTTC
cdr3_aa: CASSLLNGGEQYF

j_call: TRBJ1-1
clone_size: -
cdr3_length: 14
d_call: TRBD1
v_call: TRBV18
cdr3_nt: TGTGCCAGCTCTTCGGGACAGGGGGAAACTGAAGCTTTCTTT
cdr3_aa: CASSSGQGETEAFF

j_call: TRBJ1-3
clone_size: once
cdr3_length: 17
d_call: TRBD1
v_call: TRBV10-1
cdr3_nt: TGCGCCAGCAGTGATCGGTCCGGGACAGGGGCTGGAAACACCATATATTTT
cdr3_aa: CASSDRSGTGAGNTIYF

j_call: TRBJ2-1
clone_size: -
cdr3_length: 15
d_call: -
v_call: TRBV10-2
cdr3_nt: TGCGCCAGCACCCCCTTTGCGGGCCCCTACAATGAGCAGTTCTTC
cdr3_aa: CASTPFAGPYNEQFF

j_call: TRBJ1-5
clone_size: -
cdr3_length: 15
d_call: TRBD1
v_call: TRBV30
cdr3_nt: TGTGCCTGGAGTCCGGGACAGTATAGCAATCAGCCCCAGCATTTT
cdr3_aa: CAWSPGQYSNQPQHF

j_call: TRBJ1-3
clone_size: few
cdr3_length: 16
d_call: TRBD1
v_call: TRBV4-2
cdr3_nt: TGTGCCAGCAGCCAAGGGACAGGGGGAGAAGGAAACACCATATATTTT
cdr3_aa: CASSQGTGGEGNTIYF

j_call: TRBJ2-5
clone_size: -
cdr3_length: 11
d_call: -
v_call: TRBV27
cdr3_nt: TGTGCCACCCTCCTTCCGGGGACCCAGTACTTC
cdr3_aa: CATLLPGTQYF

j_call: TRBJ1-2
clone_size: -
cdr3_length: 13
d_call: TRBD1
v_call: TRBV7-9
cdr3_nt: TGTGCCACCGGGGTTGGACAGGGAGATGGCTACACCTTC
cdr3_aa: CATGVGQGDGYTF

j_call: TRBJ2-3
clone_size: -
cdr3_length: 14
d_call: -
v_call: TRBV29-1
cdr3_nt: TGCAGCGTTCTTAACCGGTCCCGCACAGATACGCAGTATTTT
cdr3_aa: CSVLNRSRTDTQYF

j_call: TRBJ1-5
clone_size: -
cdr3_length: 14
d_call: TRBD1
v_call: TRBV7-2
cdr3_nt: TGTGCCAGCAGCTTAGGACAGGGGGGCCAGCCCCAGCATTTT
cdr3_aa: CASSLGQGGQPQHF

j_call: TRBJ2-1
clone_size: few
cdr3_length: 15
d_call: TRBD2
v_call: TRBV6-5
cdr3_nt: TGTGCCAGCAGTTACTCAGAGCGGGGGTACAATGAGCAGTTCTTC
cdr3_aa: CASSYSERGYNEQFF

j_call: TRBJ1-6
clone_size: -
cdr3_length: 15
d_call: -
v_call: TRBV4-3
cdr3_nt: TGCGCCAGCAGCCAGTCGAGCTCCTATAATTCACCCCTCCACTTT
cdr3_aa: CASSQSSSYNSPLHF

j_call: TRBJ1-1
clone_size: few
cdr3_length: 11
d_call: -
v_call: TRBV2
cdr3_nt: TGTGCCGGAAAGCAGGACACTGAAGCTTTCTTT
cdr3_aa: CAGKQDTEAFF

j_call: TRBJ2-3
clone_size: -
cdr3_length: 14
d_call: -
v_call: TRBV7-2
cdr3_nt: TGTGCCAGCAGCTTCAGTAGGGGAGGAGATACGCAGTATTTT
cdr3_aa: CASSFSRGGDTQYF

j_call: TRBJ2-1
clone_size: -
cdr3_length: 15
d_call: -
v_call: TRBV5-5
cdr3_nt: TGTGCCAGCTCCCGCGGCTATTCGCCCTACAATGAGCAGTTCTTC
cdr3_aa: CASSRGYSPYNEQFF